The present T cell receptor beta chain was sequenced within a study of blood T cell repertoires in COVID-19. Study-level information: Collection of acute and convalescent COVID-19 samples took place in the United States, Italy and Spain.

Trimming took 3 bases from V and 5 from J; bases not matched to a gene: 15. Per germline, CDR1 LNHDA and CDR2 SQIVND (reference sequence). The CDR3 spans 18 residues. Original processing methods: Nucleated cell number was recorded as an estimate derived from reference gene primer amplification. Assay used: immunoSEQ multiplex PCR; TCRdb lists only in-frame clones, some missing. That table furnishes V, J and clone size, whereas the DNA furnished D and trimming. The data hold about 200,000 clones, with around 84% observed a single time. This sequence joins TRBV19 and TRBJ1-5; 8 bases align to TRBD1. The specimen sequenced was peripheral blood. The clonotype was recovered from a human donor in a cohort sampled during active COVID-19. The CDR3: CASSILRQGLTADQPQHF. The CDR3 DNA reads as TGTGCCAGTAGTATCCTACGACAGGGGTTGACGGCGGATCAGCCCCAGCATTTT.